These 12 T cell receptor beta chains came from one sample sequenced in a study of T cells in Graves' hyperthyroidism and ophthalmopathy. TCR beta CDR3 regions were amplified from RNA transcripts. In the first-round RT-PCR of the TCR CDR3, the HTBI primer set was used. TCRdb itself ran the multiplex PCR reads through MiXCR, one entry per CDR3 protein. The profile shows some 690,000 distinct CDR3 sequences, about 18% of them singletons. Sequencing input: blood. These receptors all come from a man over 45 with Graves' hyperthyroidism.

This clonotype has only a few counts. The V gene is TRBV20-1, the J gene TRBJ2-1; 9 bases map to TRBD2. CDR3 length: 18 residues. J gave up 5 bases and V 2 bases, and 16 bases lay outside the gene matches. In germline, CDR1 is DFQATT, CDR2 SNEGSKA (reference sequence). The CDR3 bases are TGCAGTGCTAGAATTAGCGGGAGCCCCTTTCGCTTCCACAATGAGCAGTTCTTC. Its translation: CSARISGSPFRFHNEQFF.

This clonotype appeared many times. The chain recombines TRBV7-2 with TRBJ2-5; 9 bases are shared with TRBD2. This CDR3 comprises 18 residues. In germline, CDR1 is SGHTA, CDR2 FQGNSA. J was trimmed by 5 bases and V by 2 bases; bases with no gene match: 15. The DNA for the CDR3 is TGTGCCAGCAGCTTAAGGGGGCGGTCCGGACTAGCGAGCGAGACCCAGTACTTC. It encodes CASSLRGRSGLASETQYF.

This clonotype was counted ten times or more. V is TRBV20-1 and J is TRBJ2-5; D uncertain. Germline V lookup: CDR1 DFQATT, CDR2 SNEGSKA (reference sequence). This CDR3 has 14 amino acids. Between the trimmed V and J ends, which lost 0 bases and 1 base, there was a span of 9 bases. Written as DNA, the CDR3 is TGCAGTGCTAGAGAGGGTCGGCTCCAAGAGACCCAGTACTTC. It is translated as CSAREGRLQETQYF.

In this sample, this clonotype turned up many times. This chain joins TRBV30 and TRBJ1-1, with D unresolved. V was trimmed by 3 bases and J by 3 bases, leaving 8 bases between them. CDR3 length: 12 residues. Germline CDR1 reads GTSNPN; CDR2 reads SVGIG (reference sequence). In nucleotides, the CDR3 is TGTGCCTGGAGATTCTTGGACACTGAAGCTTTCTTT. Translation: CAWRFLDTEAFF.

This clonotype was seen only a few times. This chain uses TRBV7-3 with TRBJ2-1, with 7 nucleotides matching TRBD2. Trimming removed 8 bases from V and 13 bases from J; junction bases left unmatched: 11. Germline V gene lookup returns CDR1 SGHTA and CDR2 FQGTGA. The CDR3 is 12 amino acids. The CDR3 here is CASGVNRDYQFF. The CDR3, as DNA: TGTGCCAGCGGGGTTAACCGGGACTACCAGTTCTTC.

The CDR3 DNA sequence: TGTGCCAGCAGCTTGTGGCAGGGTTGGCCAGATACGCAGTATTTT. It translates to CASSLWQGWPDTQYF. This rearrangement joins TRBV7-6 to TRBJ2-3, with TRBD1 as a possible D gene (5 bases). Trimming stripped 3 bases from V and 4 bases from J, with 14 bases between. The CDR3 is 15 residues long. Per germline, CDR1 SGHVS and CDR2 FNYEAQ.

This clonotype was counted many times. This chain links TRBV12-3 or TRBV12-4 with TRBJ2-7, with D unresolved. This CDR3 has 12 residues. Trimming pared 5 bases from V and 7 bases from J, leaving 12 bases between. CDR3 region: CASSPGWEEQYF. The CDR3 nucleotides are TGTGCCAGCAGTCCCGGGTGGGAAGAGCAGTACTTC.

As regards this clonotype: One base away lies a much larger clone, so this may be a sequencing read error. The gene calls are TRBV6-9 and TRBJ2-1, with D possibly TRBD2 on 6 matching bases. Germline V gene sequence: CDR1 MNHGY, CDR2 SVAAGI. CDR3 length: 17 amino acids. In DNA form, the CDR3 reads TGTGTCAGCAGCTACGGGACGCCTATGGAGGGATACAATGAGCAGTTCTTC. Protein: CVSSYGTPMEGYNEQFF.

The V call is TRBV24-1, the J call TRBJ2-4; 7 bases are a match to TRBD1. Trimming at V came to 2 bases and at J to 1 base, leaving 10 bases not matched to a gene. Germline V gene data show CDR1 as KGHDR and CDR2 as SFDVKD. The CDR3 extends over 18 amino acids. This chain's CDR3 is CATSDSPGQNEAKNIQYF. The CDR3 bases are TGTGCCACCAGTGATTCTCCGGGACAGAATGAGGCCAAAAACATTCAGTACTTC.

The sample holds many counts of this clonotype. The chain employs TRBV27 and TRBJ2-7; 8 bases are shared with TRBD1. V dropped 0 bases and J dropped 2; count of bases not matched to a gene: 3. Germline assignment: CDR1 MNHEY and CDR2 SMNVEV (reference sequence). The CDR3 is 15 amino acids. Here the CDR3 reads CASSLSDRGPYEQYF. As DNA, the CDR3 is TGTGCCAGCAGTTTATCCGACAGGGGACCCTACGAGCAGTACTTC.

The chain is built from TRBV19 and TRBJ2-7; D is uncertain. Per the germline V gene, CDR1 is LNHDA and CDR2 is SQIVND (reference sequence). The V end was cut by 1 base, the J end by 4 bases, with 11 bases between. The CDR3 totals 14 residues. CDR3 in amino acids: CASSIVGVGYEQYF. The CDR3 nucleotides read TGTGCCAGTAGTATAGTTGGGGTGGGGTACGAGCAGTACTTC.

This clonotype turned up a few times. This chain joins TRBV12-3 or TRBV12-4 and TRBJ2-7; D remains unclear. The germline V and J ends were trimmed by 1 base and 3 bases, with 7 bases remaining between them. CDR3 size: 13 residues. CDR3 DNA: TGTGCCAGCAGTTTAGTCGCCAGCTACGAGCAGTACTTC. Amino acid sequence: CASSLVASYEQYF.